The 29 T cell receptor beta chains reported below all come from one sample, sequenced in a study of T cells after yellow fever vaccination (dated by TCRdb to between 2017 and 2020). The library came from 5' RACE. Sequenced on an Illumina HiSeq 2500. TCRdb took the public reads, trimmed them with fastp at Q25, ran MiXCR for clone calling and kept in-frame beta chains. Under each unique CDR3 protein, matching rows form one entry showing the most common genes and DNA. The sample data list around 250,000 distinct CDR3 sequences, and roughly 7.2% of these were observed just once. Together, the top ten hold more than 0.8% of the sample. In the paper's terms, the treatment or condition label means: live attenuated yellow fever vaccine strain. The material was CD4+ T cells sorted from PBMCs, obtained 15 days after the yellow fever booster vaccination. The receptors here all came from a man aged 25-40 years who received the YFV17D yellow fever vaccine.

The V and J genes are TRBV12-3 or TRBV12-4 and TRBJ2-3, with D perhaps assigned TRBD1 or TRBD2 (6 bases each). The germline V and J ends were trimmed by 6 bases and 6 bases, with 19 bases remaining between them. CDR3 length: 15 residues. The CDR3 DNA reads as TGTGCCAGCAGCCCCTACGGGGGCCTCGCTGATACGCAGTATTTT. It is translated as CASSPYGGLADTQYF.

This clonotype was recorded a few times. The CDR3 here is CASSLVETPLHF. CDR3 in DNA: TGTGCCAGCAGCTTAGTCGAAACACCCCTCCACTTT. The rearrangement uses TRBV7-9 and TRBJ1-6; D gene ambiguous. The V gene's germline CDR1 is SEHNR and CDR2 FQNEAQ (reference sequence). V shed 1 base and J shed 11 bases, with 6 bases lying between them. This CDR3 region has 12 residues.

The chain uses TRBV20-1 and TRBJ1-6; D is possibly TRBD1 (5 bases). CDR3 length: 15 residues. Germline assignment: CDR1 DFQATT and CDR2 SNEGSKA (reference sequence). The V gene lost 0 bases and the J gene lost 4 bases, with 10 bases spanning the gap. CDR3 loop: CSARDSQGYNSPLHF. In DNA form, the CDR3 reads TGCAGTGCTAGAGACTCCCAGGGTTATAATTCACCCCTCCACTTT.

In its sample, this clonotype was seen many times. This chain connects TRBV10-3 to TRBJ2-2, with TRBD1 identical over 8 bases. Germline CDR1 ENHRY, CDR2 SYGVKD. CDR3 length equals 14 residues. Losses at the gene ends were 4 bases for V and 6 bases for J; bases not matched to a gene: 4. This chain's CDR3 is CAISVGQGSGELFF. In DNA form, the CDR3 reads TGTGCCATCAGTGTTGGACAGGGTTCCGGGGAGCTGTTTTTT.

V and J are TRBV27 and TRBJ1-1; tentative D call: TRBD1 (6 bases). The CDR3 loop spans 16 amino acids. The germline V and J ends were trimmed by 5 bases and 1 base, with 17 bases remaining between them. Germline CDR1 MNHEY, CDR2 SMNVEV (reference sequence). The CDR3 is CASSPLGAGQNTEAFF. The CDR3 nucleotides are TGTGCCAGCAGTCCCCTGGGGGCAGGGCAGAACACTGAAGCTTTCTTT.

This clonotype appeared many times. Here the CDR3 reads CASSPQWVGNGPYEQYF. CDR3 nucleotides: TGTGCCAGCAGCCCCCAGTGGGTGGGCAATGGGCCCTACGAGCAGTACTTC. The chain joins TRBV7-2 to TRBJ2-7, with D unresolved. Germline V gives CDR1 SGHTA, CDR2 FQGNSA. The V and J ends lost 5 bases and 2 bases respectively, with 22 bases between them. The CDR3 consists of 17 residues.

This clonotype was recorded a few times. The chain joins TRBV7-2 to TRBJ2-3, with D unresolved. The V end lost 5 bases, the J end lost 2 bases, and 11 bases lay between the germline ends. The CDR3 length is 14 residues. Germline CDR1 SGHTA, CDR2 FQGNSA. Here the CDR3 reads CASSPSTNTDTQYF. CDR3 nucleotides: TGTGCCAGCAGCCCATCAACAAACACAGATACGCAGTATTTT.

The table lists this clonotype with a few counts. The rearrangement joins TRBV14 to TRBJ2-1; the D gene is possibly TRBD1 (5 bases). The CDR3 has 16 amino acids. Germline V gene data show CDR1 as SGHDN and CDR2 as FVKESK. V was shortened by 4 bases and J by 4 bases, with 17 bases between the two germline ends. The CDR3 region is CASSPYRTSRYNEQFF. CDR3 nucleotides: TGTGCCAGCAGCCCTTATCGGACAAGCAGGTACAATGAGCAGTTCTTC.

This clonotype was observed at least ten times. The chain couples TRBV6-5 to TRBJ2-1; 8 nucleotides line up with TRBD2. The CDR3 contains 13 residues. Germline CDR1 is MNHEY and CDR2 is SVGAGI. V was pared by 7 bases and J by 4 bases, with 3 bases of the junction left unmatched. The CDR3 is CASTSSGYNEQFF. The CDR3, as DNA: TGTGCCAGCACTTCTAGCGGGTACAATGAGCAGTTCTTC.

This clonotype has at least ten counts. The rearrangement uses TRBV7-3 and TRBJ2-2; 10 bases map to TRBD2. Germline loops: CDR1 SGHTA, CDR2 FQGTGA. CDR3 size: 14 residues. J was trimmed by 6 bases and V by 6 bases; bases with no gene match: 4. CDR3 DNA: TGTGCCAGCAGTTCTGGACTAGCGGCCGGGGAGCTGTTTTTT. This translates into CASSSGLAAGELFF.

This clonotype has at least ten counts. The rearrangement links TRBV20-1 to TRBJ2-1; D remains ambiguous. Per the germline V gene, CDR1 is DFQATT and CDR2 is SNEGSKA (reference sequence). V lost 1 base and J lost 0, with 7 bases in between. This CDR3 is built from 14 residues. In DNA form, the CDR3 reads TGCAGTGCTAGAGGCTCCACCTCCTACAATGAGCAGTTCTTC. This gives the protein CSARGSTSYNEQFF.

This clonotype has ten or more counts. The gene calls are TRBV15 and TRBJ1-5, with a possible D match to TRBD1 (6 bases). Germline V CDR1 and CDR2: LNHNV, YYDKDF (reference sequence). The CDR3 runs to 15 residues. V lost 3 bases and J 1 base, leaving 10 bases between the germline ends. The CDR3 DNA follows: TGTGCCACCAGCAGTGGTCAGGGGAGCAATCAGCCCCAGCATTTT. This codes for CATSSGQGSNQPQHF.

In this sample, this clonotype turned up a few times. The rearrangement uses TRBV20-1 and TRBJ2-1, with 7 bases fitting TRBD1. CDR3 size: 13 residues. Per the germline V gene, CDR1 is DFQATT and CDR2 is SNEGSKA (reference sequence). J lost 2 bases, V lost 7 bases, and 5 bases had no gene match. The CDR3 protein is CSGGGLPYNEQFF. CDR3 sequence (DNA): TGCAGTGGAGGGGGCTTACCCTACAATGAGCAGTTCTTC.

With respect to this clonotype: It may be a read error: a sequence one base away is much more abundant. This rearrangement joins TRBV5-1 to TRBJ2-7, with D uncertain. The V end lost 0 bases, the J end lost 1 base, and 11 bases lay between the germline ends. The germline CDR1 and CDR2 sequences are SGHRS and YFSETQ. The CDR3 totals 15 residues. CDR3 protein: CASSLDVGESYEQYF. The CDR3 region has the DNA TGCGCCAGCAGCTTGGACGTCGGAGAGTCCTACGAGCAGTACTTC.

This clonotype was detected many times. The chain links TRBV7-9 to TRBJ2-1; D is ambiguous. The CDR3 contains 14 residues. Germline loops: CDR1 SEHNR, CDR2 FQNEAQ (reference sequence). V lost 0 bases and J 3 bases, leaving 6 bases between the germline ends. Here the CDR3 reads CASSLAALYNEQFF. The DNA of the CDR3 is TGTGCCAGCAGCTTAGCAGCCCTCTACAATGAGCAGTTCTTC.

The genes are TRBV20-1 and TRBJ2-2; D possibly corresponds to TRBD2 (6 bases). The CDR3 runs 14 residues. V was pared by 6 bases and J by 2 bases, with 13 bases between. Germline loops: CDR1 DFQATT, CDR2 SNEGSKA (reference sequence). The CDR3 DNA is TGCAGTGCGCCGCGGGACTCCAACACCGGGGAGCTGTTTTTT. Translated, it gives CSAPRDSNTGELFF.

The chain has TRBV4-3 and TRBJ2-4; 16 bases match TRBD2. The V gene's germline CDR1 is LGHNA and CDR2 YSLEER. V trimming: 3 bases; J trimming: 6 bases; junction bases outside the gene matches: 5. The CDR3 has 17 amino acids. The chain's CDR3 is CASSQGLAGGPGNIQYF. CDR3 coding DNA: TGCGCCAGCAGCCAGGGACTAGCGGGAGGGCCCGGAAACATTCAGTACTTC.

This clonotype was seen more than once but under ten times. The gene calls are TRBV20-1 and TRBJ2-3; unclear D gene. This CDR3 is 11 amino acids long. V was trimmed by 6 bases and J by 5 bases, leaving 9 bases between them. CDR1 is DFQATT, CDR2 SNEGSKA, per germline (reference sequence). The chain's CDR3 is CSALWEDTQYF. In DNA form, the CDR3 reads TGCAGTGCACTCTGGGAAGATACGCAGTATTTT.

This clonotype was recorded many times. The chain joins TRBV7-9 to TRBJ1-4; D might be TRBD1 (6 bases). The V end was cut by 2 bases, the J end by 7 bases, with 11 bases between. Per germline, CDR1 SEHNR and CDR2 FQNEAQ (reference sequence). The CDR3 has 14 amino acids. The CDR3 DNA reads TGTGCCAGCAGCTTACGGGGGGCAGCTGAAAAACTGTTTTTT. Translation: CASSLRGAAEKLFF. Based on the CDR3 plus reference TRBV7-9 and TRBJ1-4, the full variable domain is DTGVSQNPRHKITKRGQNVTFRCDPISEHNRLYWYRQTLGQGPEFLTYFQNEAQLEKSRLLSDRFSAERPKGSFSTLEIQRTEQGDSAMYLCASSLRGAAEKLFFGSGTQLSVL.

This clonotype appeared a few times. V usage is TRBV30 and J usage is TRBJ1-1; no firm D call. Trimming stripped 2 bases from V and 4 bases from J, with 8 bases between. Germline values: CDR1 GTSNPN, CDR2 SVGIG (reference sequence). The CDR3 has 12 residues. CDR3 protein: CAWSRSATEAFF. The CDR3 DNA follows: TGTGCCTGGAGTCGCTCGGCCACTGAAGCTTTCTTT.

This clonotype appeared many times. This chain uses TRBV7-9 with TRBJ2-3, with unresolved D. This CDR3 is built from 13 residues. Germline V gene data show CDR1 as SEHNR and CDR2 as FQNEAQ (reference sequence). Trimming cost V 4 bases and J 2 bases, with 7 bases left between them. In DNA form, the CDR3 reads TGTGCCAGCAGCTCCCGGAACACAGATACGCAGTATTTT. Its protein product is CASSSRNTDTQYF.

This clonotype occurred a few times. This chain connects TRBV12-3 or TRBV12-4 to TRBJ1-1, with 10 nucleotides matching TRBD1. The CDR3 is 14 amino acids. V lost 6 bases to trimming and J lost 4 bases; unmatched junction nucleotides: 5. The CDR3 coding sequence is TGTGCCAGCAGGGGGACAGGGGTGGGCACTGAAGCTTTCTTT. It encodes CASRGTGVGTEAFF.

The CDR3: CSVEPREGVNGYTF. The CDR3 DNA reads TGCAGCGTTGAACCCCGTGAAGGAGTCAATGGCTACACCTTC. This chain links TRBV29-1 with TRBJ1-2, with D unresolved. CDR3 length: 14 amino acids. Trimming took off 2 bases at V and 6 bases at J, with 16 bases between the two ends. The germline V gene encodes CDR1 SQVTM and CDR2 ANQGSEA.

V usage is TRBV5-1 and J usage is TRBJ2-5; the D gene is possibly TRBD1 (6 bases). Trimming took 2 bases from V and 5 from J, leaving 16 bases between them. The CDR3 is 15 residues long. The V gene's germline CDR1 is SGHRS and CDR2 YFSETQ. CDR3 loop: CASSFADVRGETQYF. CDR3 DNA sequence: TGCGCCAGCAGCTTTGCTGACGTGAGGGGGGAGACCCAGTACTTC.

The chain recombines TRBV20-1 with TRBJ2-1; the D gene could be TRBD1 or TRBD2 (7 bases each). V lost 3 bases and J 5 bases, leaving 14 bases between the germline ends. This CDR3 has 14 amino acids. Germline CDR1 DFQATT, CDR2 SNEGSKA (reference sequence). CDR3: CSARQGGRNNEQFF. DNA of the CDR3: TGCAGTGCTAGGCAGGGGGGGAGAAACAATGAGCAGTTCTTC.

This clonotype has a handful of counts. The rearrangement joins TRBV15 to TRBJ2-1; weak D call: TRBD2 (6 bases). The V and J ends lost 1 base and 7 bases respectively, with 20 bases between them. The CDR3 loop spans 17 amino acids. In germline, CDR1 is LNHNV, CDR2 YYDKDF (reference sequence). The CDR3 DNA reads as TGTGCCACCAGCAGAGGGGGATTGCGGGACGGGTCGAATGAGCAGTTCTTC. Translating gives CATSRGGLRDGSNEQFF.

This clonotype was recorded a few times. This chain connects TRBV6-1 to TRBJ2-3, with D possibly called TRBD1 or TRBD2 (5 bases each). The V end lost 6 bases, the J end lost 4 bases, and 14 bases lay between the germline ends. Germline V lookup: CDR1 MNHNS, CDR2 SASEGT. This CDR3 has 14 residues. The CDR3 sequence: CASSSWDQADTQYF. As DNA, the CDR3 is TGTGCCAGCAGCTCCTGGGACCAAGCAGATACGCAGTATTTT.

The J gene is TRBJ2-5, the V gene TRBV7-2, with TRBD1 identical over 11 bases. CDR1 is SGHTA, CDR2 FQGNSA, per germline. Germline trimming cut 5 bases from V and 4 bases from J; bases unmatched to any gene: 3. The CDR3 contains 14 residues. The CDR3 protein is CASSRDRGTETQYF. DNA for the CDR3: TGTGCCAGCAGCCGGGACAGGGGGACAGAGACCCAGTACTTC.

J is TRBJ2-3 and V is TRBV9; 8 bases are a match to TRBD2. In germline, CDR1 is SGDLS, CDR2 YYNGEE. With 7 bases clipped from V and 2 bases from J, the junction kept 27 bases outside the gene matches. The length of the CDR3 is 21 residues. CDR3 sequence: CASFLRGSGSWREDPTDTQYF. CDR3 sequence (DNA): TGTGCCAGCTTCCTCCGAGGGAGCGGGAGTTGGAGGGAGGATCCCACAGATACGCAGTATTTT.